This paragraph covers one T cell receptor (beta chain) sequence. This specimen belongs to a study of shared clonotypes between healthy human individuals. On the study more broadly: Every donor yielded three CD4 naive, three CD4 memory, two CD8 naive and one CD8 memory plate.

Some clones are missing from TCRdb's copy, which holds only in-frame ones; the method was immunoSEQ multiplex PCR. The sample has about 2.4 million clones, over 85% seen once. This CDR3 is built from 15 residues. Germline V gene data show CDR1 as SGHTA and CDR2 as FQGTGA. V was cut by 2 bases and J by 7 bases, with 14 bases left in between. Sequencing used naive CD4+ T cells from PBMCs. Subset: CD45RA+ positively selected. The J gene is TRBJ2-2, the V gene TRBV7-3; tentatively, D is TRBD1 (5 bases). The TCR sequence derives from a man aged 18 to 30 in good health. Some clones in this sample may be carry-over from other donors' samples. CDR3 amino acids: CASSLSGRDDGELFF. CDR3 sequence (DNA): TGTGCCAGCAGCTTATCGGGCAGGGATGACGGGGAGCTGTTTTTT.